The 2 T cell receptor beta chains below were found in one sample sequenced in a study of human T cells and chemical hapten exposure. TCRdb passed the RACE reads through MiXCR, listing each CDR3 protein once. The sample records about 79,000 distinct CDR3 sequences, around 8.7% being singletons. Time point specified: healthy volunteer bleed at 6 weeks. The authors' total RNA extraction used unfractionated whole blood. Sequencing was carried out using whole blood. These receptors all stem from a male donor in good health. Some clones in this sample may be carry-over from other donors' samples.

The chain carries TRBV11-3 and TRBJ2-1; D not resolved. Germline CDR1 and CDR2: SGHNT and YENEEA. The CDR3 runs 15 residues. Trimming stripped 3 bases from V and 0 bases from J, with 9 bases between. The CDR3 reads CASSFSRSSYNEQFF. In DNA form, the CDR3 reads TGTGCCAGCAGCTTCTCCAGAAGCTCCTACAATGAGCAGTTCTTC.

This clonotype showed up many times. The chain recombines TRBV11-2 with TRBJ1-1; 9 nucleotides line up with TRBD1. The CDR3 consists of 18 residues. From germline, CDR1 is SGHAT and CDR2 FQNNGV. The V gene end was trimmed by 5 bases and the J gene end by 2 bases; junction bases not matched to a gene: 15. The CDR3 sequence is CASSRPSGNRGRNTEAFF. The CDR3 DNA reads as TGTGCCAGCAGCCGTCCTAGCGGTAACAGGGGGCGAAACACTGAAGCTTTCTTT.